This TCR beta chain derives from a study of blood T cell repertoires in COVID-19. Germline V CDR1 and CDR2: LNHDA, SQIVND (reference sequence). The CDR3 covers 18 residues. Of note for this clone: The junction departs from the called germline gene at one end, perhaps through a read error.

As processed by the authors: Reference gene primer amplification gave nucleated cell count estimates. Some clones are missing from TCRdb's copy, which holds only in-frame ones; the method was immunoSEQ multiplex PCR. Clone size and V and J calls were adopted from that table, with D and trimming inferred from the DNA. Of 95,000 to 110,000 clones in the sample, roughly 90% were seen once. The receptor's source is a woman over 75 in a cohort sampled during active COVID-19. Sequencing was done on a sample of peripheral blood. The chain is built from TRBV19 and TRBJ2-2; D possibly corresponds to TRBD2 (6 bases). Written as DNA, the CDR3 is TGTGCCAGTAGGATAGAATGGGGACTGACCATCCACACCGGGGAGCTGTTTTTT. Its translation: CASRIEWGLTIHTGELFF.